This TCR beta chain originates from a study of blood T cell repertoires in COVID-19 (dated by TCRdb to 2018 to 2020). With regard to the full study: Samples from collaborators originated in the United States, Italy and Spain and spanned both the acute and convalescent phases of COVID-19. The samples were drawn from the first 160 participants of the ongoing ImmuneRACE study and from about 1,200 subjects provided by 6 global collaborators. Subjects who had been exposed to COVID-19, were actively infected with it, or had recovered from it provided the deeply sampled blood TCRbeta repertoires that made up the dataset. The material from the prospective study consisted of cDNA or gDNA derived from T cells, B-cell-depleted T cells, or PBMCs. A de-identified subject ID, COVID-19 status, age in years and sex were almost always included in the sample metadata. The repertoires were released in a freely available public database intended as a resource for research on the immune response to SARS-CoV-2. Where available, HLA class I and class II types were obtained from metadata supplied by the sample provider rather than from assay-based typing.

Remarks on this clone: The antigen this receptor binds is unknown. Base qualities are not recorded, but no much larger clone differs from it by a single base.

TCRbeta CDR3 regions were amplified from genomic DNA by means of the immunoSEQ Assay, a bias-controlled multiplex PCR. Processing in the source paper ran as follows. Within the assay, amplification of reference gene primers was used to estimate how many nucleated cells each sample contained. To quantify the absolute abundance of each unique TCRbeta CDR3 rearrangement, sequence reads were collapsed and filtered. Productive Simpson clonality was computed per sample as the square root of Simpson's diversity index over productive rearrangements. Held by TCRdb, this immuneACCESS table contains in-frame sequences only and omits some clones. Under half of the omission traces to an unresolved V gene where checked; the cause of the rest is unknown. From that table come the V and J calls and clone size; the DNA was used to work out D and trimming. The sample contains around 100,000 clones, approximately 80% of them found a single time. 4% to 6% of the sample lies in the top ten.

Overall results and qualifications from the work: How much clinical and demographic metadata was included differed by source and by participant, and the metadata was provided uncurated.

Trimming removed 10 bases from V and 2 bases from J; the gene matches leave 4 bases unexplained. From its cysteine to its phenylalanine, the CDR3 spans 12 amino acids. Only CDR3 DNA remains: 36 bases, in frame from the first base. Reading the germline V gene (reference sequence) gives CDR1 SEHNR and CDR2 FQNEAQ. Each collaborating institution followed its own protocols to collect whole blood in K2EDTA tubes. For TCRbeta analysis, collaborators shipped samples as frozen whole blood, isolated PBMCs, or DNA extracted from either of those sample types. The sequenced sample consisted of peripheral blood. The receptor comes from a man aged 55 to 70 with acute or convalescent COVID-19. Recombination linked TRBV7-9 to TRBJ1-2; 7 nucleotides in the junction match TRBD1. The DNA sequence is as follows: TGTGCCACTCAGACAGGGAACTATGGCTACACCTTC. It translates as CATQTGNYGYTF.